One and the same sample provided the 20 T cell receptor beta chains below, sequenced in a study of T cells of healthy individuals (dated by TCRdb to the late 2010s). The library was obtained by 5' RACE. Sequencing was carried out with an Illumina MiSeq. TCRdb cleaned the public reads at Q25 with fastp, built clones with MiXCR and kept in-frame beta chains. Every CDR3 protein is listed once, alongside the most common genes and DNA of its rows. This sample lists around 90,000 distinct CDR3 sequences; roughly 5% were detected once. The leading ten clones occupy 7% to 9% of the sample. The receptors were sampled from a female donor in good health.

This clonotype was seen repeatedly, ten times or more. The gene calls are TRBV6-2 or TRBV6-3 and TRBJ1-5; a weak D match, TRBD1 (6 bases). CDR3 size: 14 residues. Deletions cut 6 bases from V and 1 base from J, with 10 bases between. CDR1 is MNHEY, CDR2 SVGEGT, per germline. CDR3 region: CASSPQGSNQPQHF. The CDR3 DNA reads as TGTGCCAGCAGCCCACAGGGCAGCAATCAGCCCCAGCATTTT.

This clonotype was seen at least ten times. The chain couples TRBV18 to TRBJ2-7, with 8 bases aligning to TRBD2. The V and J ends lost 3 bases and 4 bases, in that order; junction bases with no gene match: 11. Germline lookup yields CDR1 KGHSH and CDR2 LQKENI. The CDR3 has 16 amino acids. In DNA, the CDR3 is TGTGCCAGCTCACCGAACCTTGGACAGCGGGAGTACGAGCAGTACTTC. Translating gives CASSPNLGQREYEQYF.

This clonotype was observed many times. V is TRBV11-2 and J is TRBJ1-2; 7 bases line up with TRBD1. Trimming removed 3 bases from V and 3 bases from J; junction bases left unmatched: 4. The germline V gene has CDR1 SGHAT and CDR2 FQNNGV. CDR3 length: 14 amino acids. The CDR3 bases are TGTGCCAGCAGCTTGGGACAGACCCACTATGGCTACACCTTC. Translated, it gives CASSLGQTHYGYTF.

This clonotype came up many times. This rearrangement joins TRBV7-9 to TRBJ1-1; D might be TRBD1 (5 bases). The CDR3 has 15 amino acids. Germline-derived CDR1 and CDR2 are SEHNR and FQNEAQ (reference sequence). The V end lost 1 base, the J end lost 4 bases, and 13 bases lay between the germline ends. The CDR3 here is CASSLGGGTGTEAFF. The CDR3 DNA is TGTGCCAGCAGCTTAGGGGGCGGTACCGGCACTGAAGCTTTCTTT.

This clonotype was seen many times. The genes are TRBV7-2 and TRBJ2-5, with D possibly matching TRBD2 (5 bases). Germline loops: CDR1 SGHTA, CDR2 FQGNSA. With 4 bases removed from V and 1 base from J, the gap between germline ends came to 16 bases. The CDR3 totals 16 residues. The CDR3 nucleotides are TGTGCCAGCAGCTCAAGGACGGGATTCCTCCAAGAGACCCAGTACTTC. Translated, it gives CASSSRTGFLQETQYF. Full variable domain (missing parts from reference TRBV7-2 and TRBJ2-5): GAGVSQSPSNKVTEKGKDVELRCDPISGHTALYWYRQSLGQGLEFLIYFQGNSAPDKSGLPSDRFSAERTGGSVSTLTIQRTQQEDSAVYLCASSSRTGFLQETQYFGPGTRLLVL.

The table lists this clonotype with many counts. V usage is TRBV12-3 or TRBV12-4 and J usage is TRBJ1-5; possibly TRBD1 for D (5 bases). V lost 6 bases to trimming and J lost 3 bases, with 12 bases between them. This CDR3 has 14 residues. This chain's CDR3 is CASRGVEYNQPQHF. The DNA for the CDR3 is TGTGCCAGCAGGGGGGTGGAGTACAATCAGCCCCAGCATTTT.

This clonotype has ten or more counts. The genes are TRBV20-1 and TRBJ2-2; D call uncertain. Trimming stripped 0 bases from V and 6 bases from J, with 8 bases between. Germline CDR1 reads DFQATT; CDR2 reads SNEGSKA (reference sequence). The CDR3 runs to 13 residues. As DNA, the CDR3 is TGCAGTGCTAGAGATCAATGGCCCGGGGAGCTGTTTTTT. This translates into CSARDQWPGELFF.

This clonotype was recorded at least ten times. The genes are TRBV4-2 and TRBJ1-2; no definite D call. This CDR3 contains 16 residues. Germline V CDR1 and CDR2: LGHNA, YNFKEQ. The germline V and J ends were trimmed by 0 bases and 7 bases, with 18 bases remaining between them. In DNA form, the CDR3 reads TGTGCCAGCAGCCAAGATCTGTATCAGGCGCCTCTTGGCTACACCTTC. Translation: CASSQDLYQAPLGYTF.

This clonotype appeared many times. The CDR3 here is CASSAHWSSSYNSPLHF. CDR3 sequence (DNA): TGTGCCAGCAGCGCCCACTGGTCAAGCTCCTATAATTCACCCCTCCACTTT. V and J are TRBV7-2 and TRBJ1-6; D unclear. Looked up from germline, CDR1 is SGHTA and CDR2 is FQGNSA. The CDR3 extends over 17 amino acids. Trimming took 5 bases from V and 0 from J, leaving 14 bases between them.

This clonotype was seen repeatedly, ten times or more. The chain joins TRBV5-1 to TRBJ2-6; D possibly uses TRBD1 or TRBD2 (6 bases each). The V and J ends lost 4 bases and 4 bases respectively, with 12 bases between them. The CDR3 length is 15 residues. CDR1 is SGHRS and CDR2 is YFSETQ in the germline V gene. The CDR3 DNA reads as TGCGCCAGCAGCACGGGGGCAGCCGGGGCCAACGTCCTGACTTTC. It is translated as CASSTGAAGANVLTF. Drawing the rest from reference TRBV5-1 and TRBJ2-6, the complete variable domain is KAGVTQTPRYLIKTRGQQVTLSCSPISGHRSVSWYQQTPGQGLQFLFEYFSETQRNKGNFPGRFSGRQFSNSRSEMNVSTLELGDSALYLCASSTGAAGANVLTFGAGSRLTVL.

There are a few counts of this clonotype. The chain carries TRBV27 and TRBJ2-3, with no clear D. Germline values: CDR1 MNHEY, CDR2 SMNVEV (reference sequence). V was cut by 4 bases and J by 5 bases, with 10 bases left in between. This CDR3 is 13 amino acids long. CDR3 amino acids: CASSYRLEDTQYF. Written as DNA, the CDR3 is TGTGCCAGCAGTTACCGACTTGAAGATACGCAGTATTTT.

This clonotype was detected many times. The CDR3 protein is CASSPRETGGVEKLFF. For the CDR3, the DNA is TGTGCCAGCTCACCGAGGGAAACAGGGGGCGTTGAAAAACTGTTTTTT. The chain combines TRBV18 with TRBJ1-4, with TRBD1 matching over 9 bases. Trimming cost V 3 bases and J 7 bases; bases outside gene matches: 9. This CDR3 has 16 residues. Germline V gene sequence: CDR1 KGHSH, CDR2 LQKENI.

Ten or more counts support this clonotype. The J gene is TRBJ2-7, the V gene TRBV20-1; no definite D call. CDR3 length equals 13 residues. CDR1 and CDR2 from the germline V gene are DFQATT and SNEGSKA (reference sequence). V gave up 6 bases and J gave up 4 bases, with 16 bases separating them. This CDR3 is CSAKLPLGYEQYF. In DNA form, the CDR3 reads TGCAGTGCCAAGCTTCCGCTGGGGTACGAGCAGTACTTC.

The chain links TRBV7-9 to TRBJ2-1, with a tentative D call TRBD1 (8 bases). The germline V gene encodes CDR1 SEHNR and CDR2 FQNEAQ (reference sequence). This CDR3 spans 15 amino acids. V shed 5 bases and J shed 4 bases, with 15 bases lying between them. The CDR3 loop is CASSPAGDRYNEQFF. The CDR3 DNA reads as TGTGCCAGCAGCCCTGCGGGGGACAGGTACAATGAGCAGTTCTTC.

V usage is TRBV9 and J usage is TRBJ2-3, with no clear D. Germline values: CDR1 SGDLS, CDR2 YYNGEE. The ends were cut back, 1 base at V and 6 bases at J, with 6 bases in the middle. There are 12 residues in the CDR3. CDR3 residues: CASSVLGDTQYF. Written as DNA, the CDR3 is TGTGCCAGCAGCGTACTTGGGGATACGCAGTATTTT.

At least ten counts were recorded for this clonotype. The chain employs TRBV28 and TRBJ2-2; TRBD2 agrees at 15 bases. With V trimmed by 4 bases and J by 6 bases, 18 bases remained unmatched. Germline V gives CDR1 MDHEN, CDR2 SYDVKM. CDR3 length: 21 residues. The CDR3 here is CASSSLFLPGLAGGTPGELFF. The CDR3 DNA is TGTGCCAGCAGTTCCCTATTCCTTCCGGGACTAGCGGGAGGAACACCCGGGGAGCTGTTTTTT.

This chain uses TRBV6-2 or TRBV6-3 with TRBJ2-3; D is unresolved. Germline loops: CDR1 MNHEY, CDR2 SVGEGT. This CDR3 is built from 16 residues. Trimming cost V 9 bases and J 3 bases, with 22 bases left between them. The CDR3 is CASSGAAGARTDTQYF. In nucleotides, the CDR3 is TGTGCCAGTTCCGGAGCCGCCGGCGCCCGGACAGATACGCAGTATTTT.

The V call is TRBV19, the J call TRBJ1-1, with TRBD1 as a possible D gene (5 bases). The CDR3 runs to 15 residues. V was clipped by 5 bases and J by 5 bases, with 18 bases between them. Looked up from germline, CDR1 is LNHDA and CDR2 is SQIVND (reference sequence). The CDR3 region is CASSVPRLGGTEAFF. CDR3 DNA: TGTGCCAGTAGTGTCCCCCGCCTGGGGGGAACTGAAGCTTTCTTT.

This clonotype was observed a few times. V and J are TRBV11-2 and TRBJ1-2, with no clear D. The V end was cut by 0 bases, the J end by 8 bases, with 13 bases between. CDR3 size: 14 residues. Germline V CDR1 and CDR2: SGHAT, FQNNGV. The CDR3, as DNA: TGTGCCAGCAGCTTAGAGGTGGTTCTCGGGGGCTACACCTTC. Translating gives CASSLEVVLGGYTF.

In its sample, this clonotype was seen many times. The CDR3 DNA reads as TGTGCCAGCAGTTACGGGCGGCCTGCCTACAATGAGCAGTTCTTC. Translating it yields CASSYGRPAYNEQFF. V usage is TRBV6-5 and J usage is TRBJ2-1, with D uncertain. The germline V gene has CDR1 MNHEY and CDR2 SVGAGI. The CDR3 spans 15 residues. V gave up 2 bases and J gave up 2 bases, with 10 bases separating them.